This section outlines one T cell receptor (beta chain) sequence together with its context. Its antigen remains unknown. This entry comes from a study of blood T cells in healthy people across ages. General observations from the study: Diversity was estimated from one million T cells, and these estimates were considered underestimates.

The second PCR ran about 6 to 12 cycles with a sample-barcoded 5' primer and J-beta primers. All cDNA molecules were each tagged by a template-switch adaptor with 12 random nucleotides. TCRdb independently ran MiXCR on the 5' RACE reads; one entry per CDR3 protein. The table has roughly 730,000 distinct CDR3 sequences, just over 55% seen once; the top ten hold roughly 25%. The CDR3 has 16 residues. Germline V CDR1 and CDR2: SGHVS, FQNEAQ. The ends lost 5 bases at V and 2 bases at J; junction bases unmatched: 6. Donor samples were obtained from healthy Caucasian individuals from Russia, aged about 6 to 95.

The sequenced sample consisted of blood. The chain links TRBV7-8 to TRBJ2-5; 12 bases line up with TRBD2. The sequence derives from a man aged 40-49 years in good health. The CDR3 DNA follows: TGTGCCAGCAGCGAAACGGGACTAGCGGGTCAAGAGACCCAGTACTTC. Encoded protein: CASSETGLAGQETQYF. Full variable domain (outside the CDR3, taken from reference TRBV7-8 and TRBJ2-5): GAGVSQSPRYKVAKRGQDVALRCDPISGHVSLFWYQQALGQGPEFLTYFQNEAQLDKSGLPSDRFFAERPEGSVSTLKIQRTQQEDSAVYLCASSETGLAGQETQYFGPGTRLLVL.